This entry is about one T cell receptor beta chain. Source study methods: For nucleated cells, counts were estimated from reference gene primer amplification. Clones were sequenced by immunoSEQ multiplex PCR, and TCRdb holds only the in-frame ones, with some missing. V and J calls and clone size are copied from that table; D and trimming were computed from the DNA. The sample lists about 420,000 clones, 80% to 90% occurring once. Germline CDR1 is SGHDN and CDR2 is FVKESK. The CDR3 consists of 15 residues. V dropped 4 bases and J dropped 0; count of bases not matched to a gene: 3. This record comes from a study of blood T cell repertoires in COVID-19. Study as a whole: The cDNA or gDNA used as material had been derived from T cells, B-cell-depleted T cells, or PBMCs.

Patients in Seattle were enrolled during active infection, then followed longitudinally. The rearrangement uses TRBV14 and TRBJ2-3; 8 bases agree with TRBD2. Sequenced sample: peripheral blood. The TCR was taken from a man aged 18 to 30 with COVID-19, enrolled during active disease. The CDR3, as DNA: TGTGCCAGCAGCCCCCGCGGGGGGAGCACAGATACGCAGTATTTT. Translation: CASSPRGGSTDTQYF.